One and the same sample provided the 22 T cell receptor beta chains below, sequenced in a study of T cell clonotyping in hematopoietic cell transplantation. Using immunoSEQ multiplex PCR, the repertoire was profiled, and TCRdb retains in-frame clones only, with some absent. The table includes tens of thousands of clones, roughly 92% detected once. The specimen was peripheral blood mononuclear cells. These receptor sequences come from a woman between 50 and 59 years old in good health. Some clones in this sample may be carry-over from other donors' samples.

The CDR3 here is CASSKGDRGSLVTQYF. The CDR3 DNA sequence: TGTGCCAGCAGTAAGGGAGACAGGGGCTCTCTGGTGACCCAGTACTTC. The chain employs TRBV11-3 and TRBJ2-5, with 8 bases matching TRBD1. CDR1 SGHNT and CDR2 YENEEA come from the germline V gene. The CDR3 covers 16 residues. The junction had 16 bases not matched to a gene; V was cut back by 6 bases and J by 7 bases.

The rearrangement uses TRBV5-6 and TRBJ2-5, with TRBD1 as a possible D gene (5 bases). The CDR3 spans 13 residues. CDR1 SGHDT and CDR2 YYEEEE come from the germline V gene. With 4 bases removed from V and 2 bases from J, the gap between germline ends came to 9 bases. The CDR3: CASSAGHQETQYF. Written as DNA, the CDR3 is TGTGCCAGCAGCGCCGGACATCAAGAGACCCAGTACTTC.

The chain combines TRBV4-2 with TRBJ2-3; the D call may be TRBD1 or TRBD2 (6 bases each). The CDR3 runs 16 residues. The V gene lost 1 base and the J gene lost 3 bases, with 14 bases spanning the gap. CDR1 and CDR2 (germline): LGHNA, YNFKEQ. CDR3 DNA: TGTGCCAGCAGCCAAGTGGGTCAGGGGACTACAGATACGCAGTATTTT. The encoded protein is CASSQVGQGTTDTQYF.

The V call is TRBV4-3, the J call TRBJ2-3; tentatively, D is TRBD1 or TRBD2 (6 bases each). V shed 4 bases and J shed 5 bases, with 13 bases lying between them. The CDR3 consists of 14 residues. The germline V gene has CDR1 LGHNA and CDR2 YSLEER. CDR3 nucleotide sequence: TGCGCCAGCAGCCTGGGGGGCGTTGAAGATACGCAGTATTTT. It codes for CASSLGGVEDTQYF.

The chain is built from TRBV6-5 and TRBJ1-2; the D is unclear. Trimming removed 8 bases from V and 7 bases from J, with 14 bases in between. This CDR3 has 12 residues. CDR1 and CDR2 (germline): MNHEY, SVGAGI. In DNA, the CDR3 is TGTGCCAGCGAAAGTGGAGGTGGTGGCTACACCTTC. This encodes CASESGGGGYTF.

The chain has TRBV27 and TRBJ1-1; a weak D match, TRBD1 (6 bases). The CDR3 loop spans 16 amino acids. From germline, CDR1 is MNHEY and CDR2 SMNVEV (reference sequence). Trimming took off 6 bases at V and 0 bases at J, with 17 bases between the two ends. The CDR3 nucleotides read TGTGCCAGCAGGGGGGCGGGAGCACCCATGAACACTGAAGCTTTCTTT. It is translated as CASRGAGAPMNTEAFF.

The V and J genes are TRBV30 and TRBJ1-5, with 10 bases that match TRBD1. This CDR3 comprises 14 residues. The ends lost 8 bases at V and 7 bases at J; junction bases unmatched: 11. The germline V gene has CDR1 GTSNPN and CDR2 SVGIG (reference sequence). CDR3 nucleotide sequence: TGTGCCAGCCGGGACAGGGGTCTGCTCCAGCCCCAGCATTTT. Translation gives CASRDRGLLQPQHF. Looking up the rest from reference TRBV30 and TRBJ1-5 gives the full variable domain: SQTIHQWPATLVQPVGSPLSLECTVEGTSNPNLYWYRQAAGRGLQLLFYSVGIGQISSEVPQNLSASRPQDRQFILSSKKLLLSDSGFYLCASRDRGLLQPQHFGDGTRLSIL.

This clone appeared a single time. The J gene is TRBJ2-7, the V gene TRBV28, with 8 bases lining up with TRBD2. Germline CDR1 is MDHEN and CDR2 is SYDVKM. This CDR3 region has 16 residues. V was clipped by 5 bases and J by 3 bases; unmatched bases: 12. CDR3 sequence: CASSLHGRGNIYEQYF. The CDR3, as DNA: TGTGCCAGCAGTCTCCACGGGAGGGGGAATATCTACGAGCAGTACTTC.

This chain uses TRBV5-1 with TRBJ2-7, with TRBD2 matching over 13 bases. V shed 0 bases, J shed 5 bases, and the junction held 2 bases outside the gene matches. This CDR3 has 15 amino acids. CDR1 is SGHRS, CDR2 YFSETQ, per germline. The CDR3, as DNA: TGCGCCAGCAGCTTGGAGGGACTAGCGGGGCACGAGCAGTACTTC. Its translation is CASSLEGLAGHEQYF.

The chain's CDR3 is CASSLLDTDTQYF. The CDR3 nucleotides are TGCGCCAGCAGCTTGCTAGACACAGATACGCAGTATTTT. The V and J genes are TRBV5-1 and TRBJ2-3; D is unclear. CDR3 length: 13 amino acids. The germline gives CDR1 SGHRS, CDR2 YFSETQ. The ends were cut back, 1 base at V and 2 bases at J, with 5 bases in the middle.

CDR3 sequence reads: CASSEDRVGGYTF. The CDR3 DNA sequence: TGTGCCAGCAGTGAAGACAGGGTCGGGGGCTACACCTTC. V usage is TRBV2 and J usage is TRBJ1-2; D may be TRBD1 (6 bases). The V and J ends lost 1 base and 8 bases respectively, with 11 bases between them. The CDR3 has 13 amino acids. Germline values: CDR1 SNHLY, CDR2 FYNNEI.

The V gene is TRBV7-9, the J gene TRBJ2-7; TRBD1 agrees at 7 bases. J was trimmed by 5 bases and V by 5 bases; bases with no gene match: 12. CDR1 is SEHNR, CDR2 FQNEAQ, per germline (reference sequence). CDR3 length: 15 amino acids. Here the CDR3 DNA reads TGTGCCAGCAGCGGTGGGCAGGGGGTCTTCGACGAGCAGTACTTC. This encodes CASSGGQGVFDEQYF.

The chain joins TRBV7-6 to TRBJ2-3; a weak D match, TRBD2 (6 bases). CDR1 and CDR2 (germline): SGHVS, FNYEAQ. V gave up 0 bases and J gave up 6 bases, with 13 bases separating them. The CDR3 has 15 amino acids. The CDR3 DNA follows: TGTGCCAGCAGCTTAGCGGGAGGCCTAGGGGATACGCAGTATTTT. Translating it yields CASSLAGGLGDTQYF.

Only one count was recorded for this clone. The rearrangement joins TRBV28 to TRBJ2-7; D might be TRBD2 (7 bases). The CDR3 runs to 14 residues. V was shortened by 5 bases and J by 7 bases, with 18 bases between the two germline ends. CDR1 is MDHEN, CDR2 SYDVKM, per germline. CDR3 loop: CASSPILEGGEQYF. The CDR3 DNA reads TGTGCCAGCAGTCCTATTTTGGAGGGGGGGGAGCAGTACTTC.

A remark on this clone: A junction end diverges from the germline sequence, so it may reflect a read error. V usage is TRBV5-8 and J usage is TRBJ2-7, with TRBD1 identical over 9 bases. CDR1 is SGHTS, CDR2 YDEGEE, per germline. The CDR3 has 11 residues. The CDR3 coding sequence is TGTGCCAGCAGCCCCTTTACAGGGGGCCCCTTC. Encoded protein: CASSPFTGGPF.

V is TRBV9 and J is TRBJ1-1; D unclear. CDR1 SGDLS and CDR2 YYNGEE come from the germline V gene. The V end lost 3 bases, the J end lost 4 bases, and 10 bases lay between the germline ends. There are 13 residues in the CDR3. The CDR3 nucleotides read TGTGCCAGCAGCGGGACCTTCGGCACTGAAGCTTTCTTT. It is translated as CASSGTFGTEAFF.

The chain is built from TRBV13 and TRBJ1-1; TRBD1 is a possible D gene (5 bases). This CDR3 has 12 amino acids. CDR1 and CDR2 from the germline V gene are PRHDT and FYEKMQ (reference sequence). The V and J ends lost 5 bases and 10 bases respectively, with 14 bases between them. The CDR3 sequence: CASSPGRVVAFF. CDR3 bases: TGTGCCAGCAGCCCAGGCAGGGTCGTAGCTTTCTTT.

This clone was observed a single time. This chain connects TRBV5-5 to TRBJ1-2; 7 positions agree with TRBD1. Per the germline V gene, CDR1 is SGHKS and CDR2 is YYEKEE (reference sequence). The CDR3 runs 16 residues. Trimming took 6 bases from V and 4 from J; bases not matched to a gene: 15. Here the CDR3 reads CASIPRELTGTYGYTF. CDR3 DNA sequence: TGTGCCAGCATACCTCGGGAGTTGACAGGGACCTATGGCTACACCTTC. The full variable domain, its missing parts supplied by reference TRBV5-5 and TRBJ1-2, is DAGVTQSPTHLIKTRGQQVTLRCSPISGHKSVSWYQQVLGQGPQFIFQYYEKEERGRGNFPDRFSARQFPNYSSELNVNALLLGDSALYLCASIPRELTGTYGYTFGSGTRLTVV.

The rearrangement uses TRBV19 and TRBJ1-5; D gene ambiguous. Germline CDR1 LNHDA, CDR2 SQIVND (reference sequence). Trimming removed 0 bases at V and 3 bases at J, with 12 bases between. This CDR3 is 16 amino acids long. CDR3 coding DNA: TGTGCCAGTAGTATAGATAGGTCCGGTAACAATCAGCCCCAGCATTTT. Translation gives CASSIDRSGNNQPQHF.

The CDR3 is CASSDGDNQPQHF. In DNA form, the CDR3 reads TGCGCCAGCAGCGACGGGGACAATCAGCCCCAGCATTTT. The V call is TRBV5-1, the J call TRBJ1-5; D uncertain. The CDR3 consists of 13 residues. Germline CDR1 reads SGHRS; CDR2 reads YFSETQ. The V end was cut by 4 bases, the J end by 3 bases, with 8 bases between.

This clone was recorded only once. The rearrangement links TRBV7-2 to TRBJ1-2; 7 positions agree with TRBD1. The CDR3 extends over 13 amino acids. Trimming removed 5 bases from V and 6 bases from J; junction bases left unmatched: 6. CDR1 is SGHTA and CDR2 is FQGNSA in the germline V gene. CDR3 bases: TGTGCCAGCAGCGAACAGGGGAGGGATGGCTACACCTTC. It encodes CASSEQGRDGYTF. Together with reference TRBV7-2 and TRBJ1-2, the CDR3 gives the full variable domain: GAGVSQSPSNKVTEKGKDVELRCDPISGHTALYWYRQSLGQGLEFLIYFQGNSAPDKSGLPSDRFSAERTGGSVSTLTIQRTQQEDSAVYLCASSEQGRDGYTFGSGTRLTVV.

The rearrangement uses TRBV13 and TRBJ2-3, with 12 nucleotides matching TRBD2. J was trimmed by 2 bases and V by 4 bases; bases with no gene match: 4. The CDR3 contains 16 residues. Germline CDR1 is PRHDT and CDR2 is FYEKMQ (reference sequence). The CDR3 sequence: CASSSLAGGVTDTQYF. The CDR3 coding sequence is TGTGCCAGCAGCTCTCTAGCGGGGGGGGTCACAGATACGCAGTATTTT.